This entry concerns a single T cell receptor (beta chain). The trim removed 2 bases at V and 2 bases at J, leaving 2 bases unmatched. This CDR3 comprises 15 residues. In germline, CDR1 is MNHNS, CDR2 SASEGT. The data were taken from a study of blood T cell repertoires in COVID-19. About the research overall: Samples came from the United States, Italy and Spain, spanning acute and convalescent COVID-19. PBMCs, B-cell-depleted T cells, or T cells provided the cDNA or gDNA that made up the material.

The repertoire was sequenced with immunoSEQ multiplex PCR; TCRdb's copy has only in-frame clones and lacks some. The repertoire holds approximately 290,000 clones, with around 89% as singletons. Individuals aged roughly 18 to 95 years were recruited from about two dozen US areas. This clonotype was sampled from a woman aged 18-29 years with acute COVID-19. The chain couples TRBV6-1 to TRBJ2-3; 9 bases match TRBD1. The specimen sequenced was PBMCs or T cells enriched from blood (not recorded which). CDR3 sequence: CASSERDRATDTQYF. The CDR3 DNA follows: TGTGCCAGCAGTGAAAGGGACAGGGCCACAGATACGCAGTATTTT.